This entry lists 25 T cell receptor beta chains sequenced from one sample in a study of T-cell memory formation after mild COVID-19. TCRdb re-called the 5' RACE reads with MiXCR, one entry per CDR3 protein. The repertoire consists of approximately 430,000 distinct CDR3 sequences, with 20% to 30% occurring once and the leading ten covering approximately 14%. Sequenced sample: PBMCs or a T cell subset sorted from them (not recorded which). The origin of the receptors is an adult woman who had mild COVID-19 (a few samples of this study predate the infection). Cell type and time point are not known.

For this clonotype: Relative to the germline gene, one junction end is altered; a read error may explain this. The rearrangement links TRBV2 to TRBJ1-1; D uncertain. Germline V gives CDR1 SNHLY, CDR2 FYNNEI. The CDR3 has 13 residues. In DNA, the CDR3 is TGTGCCAGCCCAGATATTATGAACGCTGAAGCTTTCTTT. Its translation is CASPDIMNAEAFF.

This rearrangement joins TRBV7-2 to TRBJ1-1; D gene unclear. The CDR3 is 15 residues long. Germline V gene sequence: CDR1 SGHTA, CDR2 FQGNSA. Trimming removed 1 base at V and 4 bases at J, with 13 bases between. CDR3 sequence reads: CASSLVPGSPTEAFF. The CDR3 coding sequence is TGTGCCAGCAGCTTAGTCCCGGGGTCCCCCACTGAAGCTTTCTTT.

This clonotype was found once. The J gene is TRBJ2-6, the V gene TRBV15, with 11 bases aligning to TRBD1. The junction had 10 bases not matched to a gene; V was cut back by 3 bases and J by 3 bases. Germline CDR1 is LNHNV and CDR2 is YYDKDF (reference sequence). This CDR3 contains 19 residues. The CDR3 bases are TGTGCCACCAGCAGCCCCCTAGGGACAGGGGGGAATGGGGCCAACGTCCTGACTTTC. Its protein is CATSSPLGTGGNGANVLTF.

This clonotype was seen many times. The rearrangement joins TRBV7-8 to TRBJ2-7; 9 bases are shared with TRBD2. After removal of 4 bases from V and 2 bases from J, the junction contained 12 bases not matched to a gene. This CDR3 is 17 amino acids long. Germline values: CDR1 SGHVS, CDR2 FQNEAQ. The chain's CDR3 is CASSSTAGTSRPYEQYF. In nucleotides, the CDR3 is TGTGCCAGCAGCTCGACCGCCGGGACTAGCAGACCCTACGAGCAGTACTTC.

This chain joins TRBV6-5 and TRBJ2-2; 12 bases match TRBD2. The CDR3 has 16 residues. From germline, CDR1 is MNHEY and CDR2 SVGAGI. Germline trimming cut 4 bases from V and 4 bases from J; bases unmatched to any gene: 4. This CDR3 reads CASSSRTSGATGELFF. The CDR3 bases are TGTGCCAGCAGTTCCCGGACTAGCGGGGCCACCGGGGAGCTGTTTTTT.

The chain combines TRBV4-3 with TRBJ1-4; no clear D. The germline V gene has CDR1 LGHNA and CDR2 YSLEER. Trimming pared 0 bases from V and 1 base from J, leaving 6 bases between. This CDR3 region has 15 residues. Here the CDR3 reads CASSQEGGTNEKLFF. In nucleotides, the CDR3 is TGCGCCAGCAGCCAAGAAGGTGGAACTAATGAAAAACTGTTTTTT.

The rearrangement joins TRBV12-3 or TRBV12-4 to TRBJ2-5; 7 positions match TRBD2. The CDR3 has 13 residues. V lost 6 bases and J lost 5; bases outside the gene matches: 6. For the CDR3, the DNA is TGTGCCAGCAGGACTACTAGCGTCGAGACCCAGTACTTC. It is translated as CASRTTSVETQYF.

In this sample, this clonotype turned up a few times. CDR3 amino acids: CASRQGDYEQYF. DNA for the CDR3: TGTGCCAGCCGACAGGGGGACTACGAGCAGTACTTC. The chain uses TRBV27 and TRBJ2-7, with 9 nucleotides matching TRBD1. Germline V CDR1 and CDR2: MNHEY, SMNVEV (reference sequence). V was pared by 8 bases and J by 3 bases, with 2 bases of the junction left unmatched. The CDR3 spans 12 residues.

This clonotype was detected only a few times. V is TRBV14 and J is TRBJ2-2; no clear D. Germline CDR1 is SGHDN and CDR2 is FVKESK. This CDR3 is built from 13 residues. Trimming took off 8 bases at V and 7 bases at J, with 14 bases between the two ends. The CDR3 DNA reads as TGTGCCAGCGCCATACACCTAGGCGGGGAGCTGTTTTTT. It translates to CASAIHLGGELFF.

This clonotype has just a few counts. V gene TRBV24-1 combines with J gene TRBJ2-5; 12 nucleotides line up with TRBD2. The CDR3 extends over 13 amino acids. The germline V gene encodes CDR1 KGHDR and CDR2 SFDVKD. J was trimmed by 4 bases and V by 9 bases; bases with no gene match: 2. The CDR3 DNA sequence: TGTGCCACCGGGGGACTAGCGGGAGAGACCCAGTACTTC. This encodes CATGGLAGETQYF.

This clonotype showed up just a few times. The chain employs TRBV7-2 and TRBJ2-3; possible D gene TRBD2, 5 bases. This CDR3 is 18 amino acids long. Germline CDR1 SGHTA, CDR2 FQGNSA. Trimming removed 4 bases from V and 0 bases from J, with 20 bases in between. CDR3 residues: CASSSGLQRLPSTDTQYF. DNA of the CDR3: TGTGCCAGCAGCTCAGGCCTGCAAAGACTACCTAGCACAGATACGCAGTATTTT.

The chain joins TRBV12-3 or TRBV12-4 to TRBJ1-2; D possibly corresponds to TRBD1 (6 bases). The V end was cut by 7 bases, the J end by 3 bases, with 12 bases between. The CDR3 consists of 13 residues. DNA for the CDR3: TGTGCCAGCACTCAACCAGGGGACTATGGCTACACCTTC. As protein: CASTQPGDYGYTF.

Ten or more counts support this clonotype. The chain couples TRBV29-1 to TRBJ2-7, with D perhaps TRBD1 or TRBD2 (5 bases each). The ends were cut back, 6 bases at V and 0 bases at J, with 6 bases in the middle. The CDR3 is 11 amino acids. CDR1 is SQVTM, CDR2 ANQGSEA, per germline. The CDR3 nucleotides read TGCAGCGTGGGGGACTCCTACGAGCAGTACTTC. The encoded protein is CSVGDSYEQYF.

The gene calls are TRBV5-1 and TRBJ2-7, with 14 bases identical to TRBD2. The CDR3 is made up of 18 amino acids. Unmatched junction bases numbered 11, after V lost 1 base and J lost 5 bases. The germline CDR1 and CDR2 sequences are SGHRS and YFSETQ. The CDR3 loop is CASSLMPGTSGRRNEQYF. The CDR3 DNA sequence: TGCGCCAGCAGCTTGATGCCCGGGACTAGCGGGAGAAGGAACGAGCAGTACTTC.

The chain has TRBV5-1 and TRBJ1-1; D is possibly TRBD1 (5 bases). CDR1 and CDR2 (germline): SGHRS, YFSETQ. The ends were cut back, 0 bases at V and 3 bases at J, with 12 bases in the middle. The CDR3 extends over 15 amino acids. For the CDR3, the DNA is TGCGCCAGCAGCTTGGAATCAGGGTGGTACACTGAAGCTTTCTTT. As protein: CASSLESGWYTEAFF.

This sequence joins TRBV2 and TRBJ2-4, with 12 bases that match TRBD2. With V trimmed by 6 bases and J by 0 bases, 9 bases remained unmatched. CDR1 SNHLY and CDR2 FYNNEI come from the germline V gene. The CDR3 extends over 18 amino acids. The CDR3 loop is CASSLAGGRLLAKNIQYF. In DNA, the CDR3 is TGTGCCAGCAGCCTAGCGGGGGGGAGATTACTAGCCAAAAACATTCAGTACTTC.

The V gene is TRBV5-1, the J gene TRBJ2-1; no clear D. Germline V gives CDR1 SGHRS, CDR2 YFSETQ. The CDR3 runs 15 residues. Trimming took 2 bases from V and 6 from J, leaving 15 bases between them. CDR3 sequence reads: CASSFGYNVFNEQFF. In nucleotides, the CDR3 is TGCGCCAGCAGCTTTGGGTACAACGTGTTCAATGAGCAGTTCTTC.

The chain recombines TRBV5-4 with TRBJ2-7, with D possibly TRBD2 on 6 matching bases. V lost 3 bases and J lost 6, with 16 bases in between. Germline loops: CDR1 SGHNT, CDR2 YYREEE (reference sequence). The CDR3 spans 14 residues. CDR3 in amino acids: CASSSGTGYSEQYF. CDR3 DNA sequence: TGTGCCAGCAGCTCGGGGACTGGGTACAGCGAGCAGTACTTC. Combining the CDR3 with reference TRBV5-4 and TRBJ2-7 gives the whole variable domain ETGVTQSPTHLIKTRGQQVTLRCSSQSGHNTVSWYQQALGQGPQFIFQYYREEENGRGNFPPRFSGLQFPNYSSELNVNALELDDSALYLCASSSGTGYSEQYFGPGTRLTVT.

This clonotype was detected a few times. J is TRBJ2-3 and V is TRBV6-2 or TRBV6-3; no definite D call. This CDR3 comprises 15 residues. Trimming pared 6 bases from V and 2 bases from J, leaving 15 bases between. From germline, CDR1 is MNHEY and CDR2 SVGEGT. The CDR3, as DNA: TGTGCCAGCAGCCCTCCCGCCGGTAACACAGATACGCAGTATTTT. Residues: CASSPPAGNTDTQYF.

Only a few counts were recorded for this clonotype. The rearrangement joins TRBV7-3 to TRBJ2-3, with D tentatively TRBD1 or TRBD2 (6 bases each). Deletions cut 5 bases from V and 3 bases from J, with 12 bases between. The CDR3 contains 14 residues. The germline V gene has CDR1 SGHTA and CDR2 FQGTGA. The CDR3 reads CASSGGLLTDTQYF. The CDR3 DNA follows: TGTGCCAGCAGCGGGGGGCTGCTGACAGATACGCAGTATTTT.

The DNA of the CDR3 is TGCGCCAGCAGCTGGATGACTAGCGGGGCGTACAATGAGCAGTTCTTC. Translation gives CASSWMTSGAYNEQFF. This chain uses TRBV5-1 with TRBJ2-1, with 11 bases matching TRBD2. The CDR3 length is 16 residues. Germline V gene data show CDR1 as SGHRS and CDR2 as YFSETQ. The V gene end was trimmed by 3 bases and the J gene end by 4 bases; junction bases not matched to a gene: 6.

The chain recombines TRBV10-3 with TRBJ1-3, with D hard to call. CDR1 is ENHRY, CDR2 SYGVKD, per germline. The CDR3 sequence is 12 residues long. V was pared by 8 bases and J by 0 bases, with 5 bases between. The CDR3 loop is CAIEGSGNTIYF. The CDR3 bases are TGTGCCATCGAAGGCTCTGGAAACACCATATATTTT.

The rearrangement uses TRBV12-3 or TRBV12-4 and TRBJ2-3, with 9 bases matching TRBD2. V lost 0 bases, J lost 6 bases, and 7 bases stayed unmatched. The CDR3 covers 16 residues. The CDR3 nucleotides are TGTGCCAGCAGTTTAGCGCGGCGGGGGGGCGCCGATACGCAGTATTTT. It specifies CASSLARRGGADTQYF.

This clonotype has more than one count but fewer than ten. The chain employs TRBV20-1 and TRBJ2-5, with D uncertain. CDR3 length equals 13 residues. The V gene lost 6 bases and the J gene lost 3 bases, with 14 bases spanning the gap. Per the germline V gene, CDR1 is DFQATT and CDR2 is SNEGSKA (reference sequence). CDR3 bases: TGCAGTGCCGAGATCAGCGTTAAAGAGACCCAGTACTTC. Its translation is CSAEISVKETQYF.

J is TRBJ1-2 and V is TRBV20-1, with 7 nucleotides matching TRBD1. The V gene end was trimmed by 3 bases and the J gene end by 1 base; junction bases not matched to a gene: 11. The germline V gene has CDR1 DFQATT and CDR2 SNEGSKA (reference sequence). The CDR3 consists of 16 residues. The CDR3 reads CSASSTGQEFNYGYTF. The CDR3 DNA reads as TGCAGTGCTAGTTCCACAGGACAGGAGTTTAACTATGGCTACACCTTC.